The present entry profiles one T cell receptor beta chain with its context. This clone was seen a single time. No antigen is known for it. Base qualities are not at hand, and no much larger clone is one base apart. Genomic DNA was isolated from the sorted cells so that the TCRbeta CDR3 region could be sequenced. The immunoSEQ Assay was used to sequence the TCRbeta CDR3 regions. Drawn from immuneACCESS, this table holds only the in-frame rearrangements with V and J called that TCRdb kept. Clones are partly lost; checked studies trace under half to an unresolved V gene and leave the rest unexplained. Present in this sample are 25,000 to 35,000 clones, about 80% of which were seen just once. Of the sample, over 8.5% is held by the ten largest clones. The germline V gene yields SGHTA for CDR1 and FQGNSA for CDR2. Spanning cysteine to phenylalanine, the CDR3 consists of 15 amino acids. Of all the DNA, just the CDR3 is kept, 45 bases in frame from base 1. The germline V end is reduced by 4 bases and the J end by 8 bases; junction bases left unmatched: 10.

The data are from a study of OX40 agonist ivuxolimab in advanced cancers. The study in broad terms: Ivuxolimab was an agonistic, fully human IgG2 monoclonal antibody directed against OX40 (CD134), a costimulatory receptor. Patients were allowed to have had prior anti-PD-1, anti-PD-L1 or anti-CTLA-4 therapy, and approximately 40% of the dose-escalation patients had been treated with checkpoint inhibitors. Partial responses occurred in three dose-escalation patients: two with cutaneous melanoma and one with hepatocellular carcinoma. The dose-escalation cohort was 82.7% male with a mean age of about 60 years, ranging from roughly 23 to 90. Of the approximately 54 dose-escalation patients, hepatocellular carcinoma was present in some 19, melanoma in approximately 15, renal cell carcinoma in 9 and head and neck cancer in 9. Peripheral TCRbeta sequencing aimed to test whether ivuxolimab altered TCR sequence diversity and caused clonal T-cell expansion. Intravenous ivuxolimab was administered to patients every 2 weeks at six dose levels: 0.01, 0.1, 0.3, 1.5, 3 and 10 mg/kg. The monotherapy dose-escalation portion (N = 52 patients) of the phase I ivuxolimab trial is reported in the paper. Findings and caveats that apply to the study as a whole: After ivuxolimab, expanded clones were on average more numerous among CD8+ T cells than among CD4+ T cells. Antigen specificity was not determined for the clonally expanded peripheral T cells. At doses from 0.1 to 3.0 mg/kg, clonal expansion was seen in both CD4+ and CD8+ blood T cells between baseline and week 6. In the 0.1-3.0 mg/kg groups, partial responders were among the patients with the lowest normalized peripheral clonal expansion, particularly in CD8+ T cells. Low levels of normalized T-cell clonal expansion were also seen in some patients who did not respond.

Patients with autoimmune disease history or receiving systemic immunosuppression were excluded from the trial. In every dose cohort, peripheral blood was drawn for TCR sequencing at baseline, cycle 4 day 1, and cycle 7 day 1. The samples were drawn from a first-in-human, open-label, multicenter phase I dose-escalation trial of ivuxolimab. Adults with locally advanced or metastatic head and neck squamous cell, hepatocellular, melanoma or renal cell carcinoma were enrolled in the trial. Before TCR sequencing, CD4+ and CD8+ T cells were separately sorted from peripheral blood. This material consisted of CD4+ or CD8+ T cells sorted from blood, taken in a trial of the OX40 agonist ivuxolimab. This TCR derives from an adult with an advanced solid tumor such as melanoma, head and neck, liver or kidney cancer. The rearranged chain carries TRBV7-2 and TRBJ2-1, with TRBD2 identical over 8 junction bases. The CDR3 is CASSSGLALWDEQFF. The DNA reads TGTGCCAGCAGCTCTGGACTAGCCCTATGGGATGAGCAGTTCTTC.